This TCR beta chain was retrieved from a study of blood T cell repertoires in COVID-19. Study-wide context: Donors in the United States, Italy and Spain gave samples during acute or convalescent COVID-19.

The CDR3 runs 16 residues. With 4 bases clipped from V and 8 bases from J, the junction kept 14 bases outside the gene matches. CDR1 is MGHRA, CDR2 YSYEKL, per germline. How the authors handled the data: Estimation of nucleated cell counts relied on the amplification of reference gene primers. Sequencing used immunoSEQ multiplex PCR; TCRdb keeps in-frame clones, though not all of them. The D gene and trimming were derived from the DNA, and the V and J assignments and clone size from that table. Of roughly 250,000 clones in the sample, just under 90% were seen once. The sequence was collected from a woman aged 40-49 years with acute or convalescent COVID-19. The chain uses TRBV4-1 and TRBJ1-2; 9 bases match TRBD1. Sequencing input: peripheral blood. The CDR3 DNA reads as TGCGCCAGCAGCCCCTCGGACAGGGGTCGTAGGAACGGCTACACCTTC. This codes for CASSPSDRGRRNGYTF.